Following are 17 T cell receptor beta chains from one sample sequenced in a study of metastatic and nonmetastatic thyroid tumors. Via MiXCR, TCRdb re-called the PCR reads. The sample lists 10,000 to 15,000 clones, around a quarter occurring once. Every patient underwent thyroid surgery untreated. The sequenced sample was tumor tissue. These receptors were taken from a female donor with papillary thyroid cancer or a benign thyroid nodule (not recorded which). Some clones in this sample may be carry-over from other donors' samples.

This rearrangement joins TRBV19 to TRBJ1-2; D remains ambiguous. The CDR3 spans 13 residues. Between the trimmed V and J ends, which lost 1 base and 7 bases, there was a span of 10 bases. Germline V gene lookup returns CDR1 LNHDA and CDR2 SQIVND (reference sequence). CDR3 in amino acids: CASSIVAGRGYTF. The CDR3 nucleotides read TGTGCCAGTAGTATAGTGGCTGGCCGTGGCTACACCTTC.

Many counts were recorded for this clone. CDR3 amino acids: CSARVSRTGGYSPLHF. CDR3 bases: TGCAGTGCTAGAGTCAGTCGGACAGGGGGATATTCACCCCTCCACTTT. The chain carries TRBV20-1 and TRBJ1-6; TRBD1 agrees at 10 bases. The V segment lost 1 base and the J segment 8 bases; nucleotides outside the gene matches: 8. From germline, CDR1 is DFQATT and CDR2 SNEGSKA (reference sequence). CDR3 length: 16 residues.

The V gene is TRBV6-2 or TRBV6-3, the J gene TRBJ2-7; D is unclear. CDR1 and CDR2 (germline): MNHEY, SVGEGT. The V and J ends lost 6 bases and 3 bases respectively, with 3 bases between them. The CDR3 consists of 10 residues. CDR3 in DNA: TGTGCCAGCAGAATCTACGAGCAGTACTTC. Its protein is CASRIYEQYF.

The V gene is TRBV30, the J gene TRBJ1-5, with no clear D. This CDR3 region has 14 residues. Trimming shortened V by 0 bases and J by 5 bases, and 11 bases separated the two germline ends. The germline V gene encodes CDR1 GTSNPN and CDR2 SVGIG (reference sequence). CDR3 in DNA: TGTGCCTGGAGTGTAACCAGTCAAGATCAGCCCCAGCATTTT. Translating gives CAWSVTSQDQPQHF.

The chain couples TRBV11-2 to TRBJ2-7; D possibly matches TRBD1 or TRBD2 (5 bases each). The CDR3 consists of 15 residues. CDR1 and CDR2 (germline): SGHAT, FQNNGV. The V end was cut by 9 bases, the J end by 7 bases, with 25 bases between. The CDR3 protein is CARIHSGTLPREQYF. The CDR3 DNA follows: TGTGCCAGGATCCATTCCGGGACGCTGCCTCGGGAGCAGTACTTC.

The chain couples TRBV12-5 to TRBJ2-1, with 12 bases that match TRBD2. V shed 3 bases and J 0 bases; nucleotides not matched to a gene: 9. There are 19 residues in the CDR3. The germline CDR1 and CDR2 sequences are LGHNT and FRNRAP. The chain's CDR3 is CASGLETSGSGTSYNEQFF. The CDR3 nucleotides read TGTGCTAGTGGTTTAGAGACTAGCGGGAGCGGGACCTCCTACAATGAGCAGTTCTTC. Using reference TRBV12-5 and TRBJ2-1 for the parts outside the CDR3, the full variable domain is DARVTQTPRHKVTEMGQEVTMRCQPILGHNTVFWYRQTMMQGLELLAYFRNRAPLDDSGMPKDRFSAEMPDATLATLKIQPSEPRDSAVYFCASGLETSGSGTSYNEQFFGPGTRLTVL.

This clone appeared a single time. The chain is built from TRBV5-1 and TRBJ2-7; 7 bases match TRBD2. CDR1 is SGHRS and CDR2 is YFSETQ in the germline V gene. The junction had 2 bases not matched to a gene; V was cut back by 0 bases and J by 5 bases. CDR3 length: 13 amino acids. The chain's CDR3 is CASSLGTSNEQYF. The CDR3 nucleotides are TGCGCCAGCAGCTTGGGGACTAGTAACGAGCAGTACTTC.

For this clone: At one end the junction does not follow the germline gene, possibly because of a read error. This rearrangement joins TRBV11-2 to TRBJ2-5, with 12 positions matching TRBD1. CDR3 size: 16 residues. The V gene's germline CDR1 is SGHAT and CDR2 FQNNGV. The CDR3 nucleotides read TGTGTCAGCAGCTTAAGGGACAGGGGGCGCTCAGAGACCCAGTACTTT. It codes for CVSSLRDRGRSETQYF.

This clone was detected only a few times. The rearrangement links TRBV5-4 to TRBJ2-2; D is unclear. CDR1 SGHNT and CDR2 YYREEE come from the germline V gene (reference sequence). The CDR3 sequence is 16 residues long. The V gene lost 4 bases and the J gene lost 7 bases, with 20 bases spanning the gap. In nucleotides, the CDR3 is TGTGCCAGCAGCCCCGCCGGGTCCAACACAATCGGGGAGCTGTTTTTT. Its protein is CASSPAGSNTIGELFF. Variable domain in full (rest from reference TRBV5-4 and TRBJ2-2): ETGVTQSPTHLIKTRGQQVTLRCSSQSGHNTVSWYQQALGQGPQFIFQYYREEENGRGNFPPRFSGLQFPNYSSELNVNALELDDSALYLCASSPAGSNTIGELFFGEGSRLTVL.

This clone was seen more than once but under ten times. The chain couples TRBV2 to TRBJ1-1, with a tentative D call TRBD1 (5 bases). This CDR3 comprises 11 residues. Germline lookup yields CDR1 SNHLY and CDR2 FYNNEI. V was shortened by 10 bases and J by 7 bases, with 13 bases between the two germline ends. The CDR3 coding sequence is TGTGCCACATCCGGGGCCCATGAAGCTTTCTTT. Encoded protein: CATSGAHEAFF.

Judged by abundance, this clone is medium-sized. The gene calls are TRBV20-1 and TRBJ2-7, with 9 bases aligning to TRBD2. The germline gives CDR1 DFQATT, CDR2 SNEGSKA (reference sequence). The CDR3 is 13 amino acids. The V segment lost 4 bases and the J segment 7 bases; nucleotides outside the gene matches: 8. The CDR3 region has the DNA TGCAGTGCTAAAGAGGGACTAGCACGTGAGCAGTACGTC. It codes for CSAKEGLAREQYV.

This clone was counted many times. The chain is built from TRBV12-3 or TRBV12-4 and TRBJ2-5; D is tentatively TRBD1 or TRBD2 (5 bases each). V was cut by 1 base and J by 7 bases, with 16 bases left in between. The CDR3 extends over 15 amino acids. The CDR3 DNA follows: TGTGCCAGCAGTTTAGGTCCGGCATTGGGACCGACCCAGTACTTC. Amino acids: CASSLGPALGPTQYF.

The chain uses TRBV4-3 and TRBJ2-2, with unresolved D. This CDR3 is built from 15 residues. Per germline, CDR1 LGHNA and CDR2 YSLEER. Deletions cut 0 bases from V and 1 base from J, with 6 bases between. CDR3 protein: CASSQDPGNTGELFF. The CDR3 DNA follows: TGCGCCAGCAGCCAAGATCCCGGGAACACCGGGGAGCTGTTTTTT.

The chain has TRBV5-1 and TRBJ1-1; no clear D gene. V gave up 0 bases and J gave up 0 bases, with 6 bases separating them. Germline loops: CDR1 SGHRS, CDR2 YFSETQ. The length of the CDR3 is 14 residues. The CDR3, as DNA: TGCGCCAGCAGCTTGGTTGGTATGAACACTGAAGCTTTCTTT. This gives the protein CASSLVGMNTEAFF. The full variable domain, completed using reference TRBV5-1 and TRBJ1-1, is KAGVTQTPRYLIKTRGQQVTLSCSPISGHRSVSWYQQTPGQGLQFLFEYFSETQRNKGNFPGRFSGRQFSNSRSEMNVSTLELGDSALYLCASSLVGMNTEAFFGQGTRLTVV.

The chain couples TRBV12-3 or TRBV12-4 to TRBJ2-7; a possible D gene is TRBD1 (7 bases). This CDR3 comprises 14 residues. The ends were cut back, 6 bases at V and 3 bases at J, with 15 bases in the middle. The CDR3 is CASREGSGGYEQYF. For the CDR3, the DNA is TGTGCCAGCAGGGAGGGGTCAGGGGGCTACGAGCAGTACTTC.

This clone has a count of ten or more. A clone one base away is much larger, so this may be a read error. The chain recombines TRBV20-1 with TRBJ2-7, with 13 nucleotides matching TRBD2. Per the germline V gene, CDR1 is DFQATT and CDR2 is SNEGSKA (reference sequence). The length of the CDR3 is 13 residues. Germline trimming cut 8 bases from V and 5 bases from J; bases unmatched to any gene: 6. In DNA, the CDR3 is TGCAGTCCGGGACTAGCGGGGATAGACGAGCAGTACTTC. Translation gives CSPGLAGIDEQYF.

This clone was detected a few times. The chain carries TRBV15 and TRBJ2-1; 7 nucleotides line up with TRBD1. Germline V gene data show CDR1 as LNHNV and CDR2 as YYDKDF (reference sequence). The CDR3 extends over 15 amino acids. The V segment lost 2 bases and the J segment 7 bases; nucleotides outside the gene matches: 8. DNA for the CDR3: TGTGCCACCAGCAGACCCACAGGGACAGCGAATGAGCAGTTCTTC. It translates to CATSRPTGTANEQFF.